This TCR beta chain was profiled in a study of molecular identifiers for immune sequencing clone quantification. Study-level findings and limits: The study found clones above 20 RNA copies held over 99% of effector molecules and under 1% in naive cells. One cell's worth of spiked Jurkat TCR RNA was reportedly detectable among roughly 1 million naive cells.

The CDR3 sequence is 13 residues long. CDR1 is MDHEN, CDR2 SYDVKM, per germline. Preparation methods for the bulk TCR libraries were those previously described, with listed TCR primers. TCRdb independently ran MiXCR on the PCR reads; one entry per CDR3 protein. The sample carries roughly 630,000 distinct CDR3 sequences, 25% recorded once. Sorting selected naive CD8 T cells with a CD8+CD4-CCR7+CD45RA+ phenotype. With respect to this clonotype: As yet, its antigen is unknown. The junction differs from germline at one of its ends, possibly a read error.

The chain recombines TRBV28 with TRBJ1-2; D unresolved. Sequenced input: naive CD8+ T cells from blood, with Jurkat cell RNA spiked in. Subset described: FACS-sorted CD8+CD4-CCR7+CD45RA+ naive T cells. This receptor was obtained from a human donor in good health. Some libraries in this study had Jurkat cell RNA spiked in. The CDR3 DNA is TGTGCCGGCAGTATCCAGGTACTCTATGGCTACACCTTC. Protein sequence: CAGSIQVLYGYTF.